This T cell receptor (beta chain) was identified in a study of blood T cell repertoires in COVID-19. Study-level information: Sites in the United States, Italy and Spain provided acute and convalescent COVID-19 samples. From T cells, B-cell-depleted T cells, or PBMCs came the material, which was cDNA or gDNA.

Germline values: CDR1 LNHDA, CDR2 SQIVND (reference sequence). This CDR3 contains 14 residues. Trimming left V 3 bases short and J 5 bases short, with 14 bases between. Per the authors' pipeline: Nucleated cell counts were estimated from reference gene primer amplification. TCRdb keeps only in-frame clones here, not all; method: immunoSEQ multiplex PCR. That table furnishes V, J and clone size, whereas the DNA furnished D and trimming. Of 98,000 or so clones listed, about 90% are singletons. This chain uses TRBV19 with TRBJ2-7; tentatively, D is TRBD1 (7 bases). The sequencing sample was made of peripheral blood. The sequence was collected from a human donor in a cohort sampled during active COVID-19. The CDR3 loop reads CASSINPGGNEQYF. The CDR3, as DNA: TGTGCCAGTAGTATCAACCCAGGGGGGAACGAGCAGTACTTC.